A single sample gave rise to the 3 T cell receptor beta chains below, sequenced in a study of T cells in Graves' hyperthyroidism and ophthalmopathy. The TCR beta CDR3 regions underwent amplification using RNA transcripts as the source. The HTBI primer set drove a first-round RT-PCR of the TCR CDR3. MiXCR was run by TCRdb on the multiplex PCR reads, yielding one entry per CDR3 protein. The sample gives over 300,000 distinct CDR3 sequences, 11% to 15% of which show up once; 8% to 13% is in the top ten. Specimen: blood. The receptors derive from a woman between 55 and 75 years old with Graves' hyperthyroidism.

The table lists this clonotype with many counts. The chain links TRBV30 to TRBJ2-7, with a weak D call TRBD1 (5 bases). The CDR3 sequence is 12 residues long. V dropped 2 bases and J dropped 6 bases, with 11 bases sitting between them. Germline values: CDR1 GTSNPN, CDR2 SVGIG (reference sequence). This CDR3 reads CAWSPGNSEQYF. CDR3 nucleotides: TGTGCCTGGAGTCCAGGGAATTCCGAGCAGTACTTC.

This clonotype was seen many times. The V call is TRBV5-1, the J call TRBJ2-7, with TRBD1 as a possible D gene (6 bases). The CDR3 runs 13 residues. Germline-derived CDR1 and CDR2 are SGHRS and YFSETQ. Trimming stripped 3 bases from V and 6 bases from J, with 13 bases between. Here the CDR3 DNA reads TGCGCCAGCAGCTATTCAGGGGAAACCGAGCAGTACTTC. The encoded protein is CASSYSGETEQYF.

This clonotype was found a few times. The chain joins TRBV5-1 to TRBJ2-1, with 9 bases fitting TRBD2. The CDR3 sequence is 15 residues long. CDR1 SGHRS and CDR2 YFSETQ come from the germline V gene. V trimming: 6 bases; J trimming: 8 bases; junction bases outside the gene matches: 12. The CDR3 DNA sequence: TGCGCCAGCATGGGACCGGCGGGAGGGCCAGATGAGCAGTTCTTC. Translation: CASMGPAGGPDEQFF. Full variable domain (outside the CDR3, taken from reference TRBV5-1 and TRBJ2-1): KAGVTQTPRYLIKTRGQQVTLSCSPISGHRSVSWYQQTPGQGLQFLFEYFSETQRNKGNFPGRFSGRQFSNSRSEMNVSTLELGDSALYLCASMGPAGGPDEQFFGPGTRLTVL.